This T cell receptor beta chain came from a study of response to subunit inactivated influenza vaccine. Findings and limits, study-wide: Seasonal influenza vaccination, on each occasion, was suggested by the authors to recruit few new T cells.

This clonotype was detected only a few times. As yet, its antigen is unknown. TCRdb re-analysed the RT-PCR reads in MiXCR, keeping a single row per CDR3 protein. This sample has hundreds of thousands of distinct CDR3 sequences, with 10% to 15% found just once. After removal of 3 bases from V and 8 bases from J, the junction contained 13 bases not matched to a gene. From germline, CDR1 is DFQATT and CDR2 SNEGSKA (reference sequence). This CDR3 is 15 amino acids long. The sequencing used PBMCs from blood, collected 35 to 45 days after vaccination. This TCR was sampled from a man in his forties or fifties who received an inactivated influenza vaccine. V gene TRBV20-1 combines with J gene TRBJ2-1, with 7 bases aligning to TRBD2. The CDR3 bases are TGCAGTGCTAGCGGGAGGCCTCATGGGGGGGATGAGCAGTTCTTC. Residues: CSASGRPHGGDEQFF.